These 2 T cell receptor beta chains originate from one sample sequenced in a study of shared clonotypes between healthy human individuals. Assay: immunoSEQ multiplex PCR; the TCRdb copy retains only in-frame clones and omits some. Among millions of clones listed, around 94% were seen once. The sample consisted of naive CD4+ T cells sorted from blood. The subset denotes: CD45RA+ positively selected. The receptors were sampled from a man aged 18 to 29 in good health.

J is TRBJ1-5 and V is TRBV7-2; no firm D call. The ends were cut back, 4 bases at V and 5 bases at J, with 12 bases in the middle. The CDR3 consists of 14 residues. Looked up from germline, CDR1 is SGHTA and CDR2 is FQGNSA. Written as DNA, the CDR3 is TGTGCCAGCAGCTATTTGAGGGTGGATCAGCCCCAGCATTTT. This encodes CASSYLRVDQPQHF. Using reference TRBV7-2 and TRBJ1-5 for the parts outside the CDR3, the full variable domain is GAGVSQSPSNKVTEKGKDVELRCDPISGHTALYWYRQSLGQGLEFLIYFQGNSAPDKSGLPSDRFSAERTGGSVSTLTIQRTQQEDSAVYLCASSYLRVDQPQHFGDGTRLSIL.

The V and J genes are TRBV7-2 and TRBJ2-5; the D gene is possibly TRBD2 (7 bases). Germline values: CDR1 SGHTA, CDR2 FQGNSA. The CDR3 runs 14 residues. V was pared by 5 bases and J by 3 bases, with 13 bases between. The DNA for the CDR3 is TGTGCCAGCAGCCCAGGAGGGGGGGAAGAGACCCAGTACTTC. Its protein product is CASSPGGGEETQYF.